One sample yielded the 20 T cell receptor beta chains listed below, sequenced in a study of CD8+ T cells in alopecia areata. Extracted RNA was reverse transcribed into cDNA, the sequencing template. Some clones are missing from TCRdb's copy, which holds only in-frame ones; the method was immunoSEQ multiplex PCR. This sample has under 250,000 clones, with more than 50% found just once. The sample was CD8+ T cells sorted from blood. All receptors derive from a human donor in good health.

V is TRBV6-5 and J is TRBJ2-1, with 7 bases lining up with TRBD1. CDR3 length: 12 amino acids. Germline CDR1 MNHEY, CDR2 SVGAGI. J gave up 9 bases and V 6 bases, and 5 bases lay outside the gene matches. The CDR3 bases are TGTGCCAGCAGCCCGGGACAGCCTGAGCAGTTCTTC. It specifies CASSPGQPEQFF.

CDR3 DNA sequence: TGCAGCGTTGGATCGACTGGGTCACCCCTCCACTTT. Its protein is CSVGSTGSPLHF. This chain connects TRBV29-1 to TRBJ1-6; D not resolved. V lost 4 bases and J 10 bases, leaving 11 bases between the germline ends. CDR3 size: 12 residues. Germline CDR1 is SQVTM and CDR2 is ANQGSEA.

This clone was detected only a few times. V is TRBV4-1 and J is TRBJ1-5; tentative D call: TRBD1 (5 bases). This CDR3 comprises 13 residues. The V gene's germline CDR1 is MGHRA and CDR2 YSYEKL. Trimming left V 4 bases short and J 8 bases short, with 12 bases between. This chain's CDR3 is CASSLRWGKPQHF. In nucleotides, the CDR3 is TGCGCCAGCAGCCTCCGGTGGGGGAAGCCCCAGCATTTT.

The chain links TRBV5-1 to TRBJ2-7, with D unclear. Deletions cut 0 bases from V and 6 bases from J, with 10 bases between. CDR3 length: 13 residues. Germline lookup yields CDR1 SGHRS and CDR2 YFSETQ. CDR3: CASSLVHGSEQYF. DNA of the CDR3: TGCGCCAGCAGCTTGGTCCACGGATCCGAGCAGTACTTC.

The chain couples TRBV2 to TRBJ2-7; 13 bases map to TRBD2. CDR1 and CDR2 (germline): SNHLY, FYNNEI. V shed 5 bases, J shed 5 bases, and the junction held 9 bases outside the gene matches. The CDR3 totals 16 residues. The CDR3 nucleotides are TGTGCCAGCAGTCAACTAGCGGGGGGGCCGCTCCACGAGCAGTACTTC. As protein: CASSQLAGGPLHEQYF.

The chain recombines TRBV7-8 with TRBJ2-1, with a weak D call TRBD2 (5 bases). The V gene's germline CDR1 is SGHVS and CDR2 FQNEAQ. The CDR3 length is 16 residues. Trimming cost V 2 bases and J 8 bases, with 19 bases left between them. As DNA, the CDR3 is TGTGCCAGCAGCTTAAGTCGAGCGGCGCTGGCAGATGAGCAGTTCTTC. It codes for CASSLSRAALADEQFF.

The chain uses TRBV13 and TRBJ2-5; no clear D. The CDR3 spans 12 residues. Germline V CDR1 and CDR2: PRHDT, FYEKMQ (reference sequence). V lost 2 bases, J lost 7 bases, and 8 bases lay in between. CDR3 loop: CASSLLTRTQYF. The CDR3 DNA is TGTGCCAGCAGCTTACTTACCCGGACCCAGTACTTC.

This chain links TRBV7-2 with TRBJ2-7, with 10 nucleotides matching TRBD1. CDR3 size: 14 residues. Trimming at V came to 4 bases and at J to 6 bases, leaving 6 bases not matched to a gene. Germline-derived CDR1 and CDR2 are SGHTA and FQGNSA. The CDR3 DNA is TGTGCCAGCAGCTCCTGGGACAGGGGAGGCGAGCAGTACTTC. This sequence encodes CASSSWDRGGEQYF.

The J gene is TRBJ2-3, the V gene TRBV27, with 13 bases identical to TRBD2. V lost 7 bases to trimming and J lost 8 bases; unmatched junction nucleotides: 15. Germline CDR1 is MNHEY and CDR2 is SMNVEV (reference sequence). The CDR3 extends over 17 amino acids. Written as DNA, the CDR3 is TGTGCCAGCAACTCCGCAGGACTAGCGGGGGATCGAGGTACGCAGTATTTT. Protein product: CASNSAGLAGDRGTQYF.

The chain combines TRBV5-6 with TRBJ2-7; no definite D call. Trimming left V 3 bases short and J 1 base short, with 11 bases between. The germline V gene encodes CDR1 SGHDT and CDR2 YYEEEE. The CDR3 covers 14 residues. The CDR3 protein is CASSSNLLSYEQYF. The CDR3 nucleotides read TGTGCCAGCAGCTCCAATTTATTGTCCTACGAGCAGTACTTC.

The V and J genes are TRBV11-2 and TRBJ1-4, with unresolved D. V lost 2 bases and J 5 bases, leaving 15 bases between the germline ends. Germline CDR1 SGHAT, CDR2 FQNNGV. The CDR3 length is 16 residues. The CDR3 is CASSLWTSGLNEKLFF. CDR3 nucleotides: TGTGCCAGCAGCTTATGGACGTCAGGATTAAATGAAAAACTGTTTTTT.

The CDR3 region is CASLDDTQYF. CDR3 in DNA: TGTGCCAGTTTGGATGATACGCAGTATTTT. The chain has TRBV7-9 and TRBJ2-3, with unresolved D. V was trimmed by 9 bases and J by 6 bases, leaving 7 bases between them. This CDR3 is 10 amino acids long. Looked up from germline, CDR1 is SEHNR and CDR2 is FQNEAQ (reference sequence).

This clone was seen more than once but under ten times. Other DNA sequences of this sample code for an identical CDR3. The CDR3 sequence is CASSFGLNTEAFF. The CDR3 DNA sequence: TGTGCCAGCAGTTTTGGGTTGAACACTGAAGCTTTCTTT. The chain combines TRBV27 with TRBJ1-1, with unresolved D. The CDR3 consists of 13 residues. The germline V and J ends were trimmed by 3 bases and 0 bases, with 5 bases remaining between them. Germline CDR1 and CDR2: MNHEY and SMNVEV (reference sequence).

This clone was counted only a few times. The gene calls are TRBV29-1 and TRBJ2-2, with 10 bases aligning to TRBD1. V shed 6 bases and J 7 bases; nucleotides not matched to a gene: 8. This CDR3 comprises 14 residues. Germline CDR1 SQVTM, CDR2 ANQGSEA. The CDR3 region is CSVTGTGDIGELFF. CDR3 DNA sequence: TGCAGCGTGACCGGGACAGGGGATATCGGGGAGCTGTTTTTT.

V usage is TRBV29-1 and J usage is TRBJ1-2, with 7 bases matching TRBD1. CDR1 is SQVTM and CDR2 is ANQGSEA in the germline V gene. Trimming at V came to 7 bases and at J to 8 bases, leaving 10 bases not matched to a gene. The CDR3 has 12 residues. The CDR3 loop reads CSAQTGTVGYTF. The CDR3 DNA reads TGCAGCGCCCAAACGGGGACAGTAGGCTACACCTTC.

There are a few counts of this clone. The CDR3 protein is CASYRQGFAETQYF. DNA for the CDR3: TGTGCCAGCTATCGGCAGGGCTTCGCGGAGACCCAGTACTTC. The V and J genes are TRBV5-6 and TRBJ2-5; tentatively, D is TRBD1 (5 bases). This CDR3 spans 14 amino acids. The V gene lost 7 bases and the J gene lost 5 bases, with 18 bases spanning the gap. Germline CDR1 and CDR2: SGHDT and YYEEEE.

A few counts support this clone. The rearrangement joins TRBV10-3 to TRBJ2-2, with D unclear. Trimming removed 4 bases from V and 0 bases from J, with 6 bases in between. Germline CDR1 reads ENHRY; CDR2 reads SYGVKD. The CDR3 has 14 amino acids. In DNA form, the CDR3 reads TGTGCCATCAGTGCCATCTCGAACACCGGGGAGCTGTTTTTT. The encoded protein is CAISAISNTGELFF.

This sequence joins TRBV7-9 and TRBJ1-5; no firm D call. The V end lost 4 bases, the J end lost 6 bases, and 7 bases lay between the germline ends. The CDR3 totals 12 residues. Germline V gene sequence: CDR1 SEHNR, CDR2 FQNEAQ (reference sequence). The CDR3 region has the DNA TGTGCCAGCAGCTCAGCGTTTCAGCCCCAGCATTTT. Translating gives CASSSAFQPQHF.

The chain recombines TRBV7-2 with TRBJ2-5, with D perhaps matching TRBD2 (5 bases). There are 14 residues in the CDR3. Deletions cut 2 bases from V and 3 bases from J, with 10 bases between. The germline CDR1 and CDR2 sequences are SGHTA and FQGNSA. The CDR3, as DNA: TGTGCCAGCAGCTTAAGGACTGGAAAAGAGACCCAGTACTTC. Translated, it gives CASSLRTGKETQYF.

The chain joins TRBV19 to TRBJ1-1; weak D call: TRBD1 (6 bases). Germline V CDR1 and CDR2: LNHDA, SQIVND (reference sequence). The CDR3 covers 14 residues. V gave up 3 bases and J gave up 4 bases, with 12 bases separating them. In DNA, the CDR3 is TGTGCCAGTAGTATCAGGGGCCTAATCACTGAAGCTTTCTTT. Its translation is CASSIRGLITEAFF.